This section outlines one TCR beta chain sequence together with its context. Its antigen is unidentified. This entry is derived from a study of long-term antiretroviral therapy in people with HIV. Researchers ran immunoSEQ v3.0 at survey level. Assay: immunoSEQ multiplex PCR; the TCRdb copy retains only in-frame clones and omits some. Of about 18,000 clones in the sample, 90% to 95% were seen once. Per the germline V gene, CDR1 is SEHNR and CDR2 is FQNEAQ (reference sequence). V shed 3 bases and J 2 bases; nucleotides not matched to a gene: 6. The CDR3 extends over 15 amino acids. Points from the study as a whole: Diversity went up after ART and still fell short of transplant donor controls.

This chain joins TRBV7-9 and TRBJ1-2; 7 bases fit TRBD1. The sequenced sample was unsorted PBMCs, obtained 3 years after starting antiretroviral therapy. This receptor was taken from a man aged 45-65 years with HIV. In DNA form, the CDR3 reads TGTGCCAGCAGCTTCCCGACAGGGACCAACTATGGCTACACCTTC. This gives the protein CASSFPTGTNYGYTF.